The rows below give T cell receptor beta chains drawn from one sample of a study of T cell changes during pregnancy in multiple sclerosis. The data were produced by immunoSEQ multiplex PCR, yet TCRdb's version contains in-frame clones alone and is incomplete. The sample yields about 67,000 clones, nearly 90% seen once. The sequencing here drew on peripheral blood, taken in the first trimester of pregnancy. These receptors came from a female donor with multiple sclerosis, enrolled in a pregnancy study. Each CDR3 is given with its conserved first and last residue. D genes are given only for firm matches. Size values are once, few and many counts, or a class for expanded clones, and some rows have none.

v_call: TRBV18; j_call: TRBJ2-5; clone_size: .; d_call: TRBD2; cdr3_aa: CASSRRLAGGSGETQYF; cdr3_nt: TGTGCCAGCTCACGGCGGCTAGCGGGAGGGTCTGGTGAGACCCAGTACTTC
v_call: TRBV27; j_call: TRBJ1-4; clone_size: .; d_call: .; cdr3_aa: CASSRTYANEKLFF; cdr3_nt: TGTGCCAGCAGCCGGACTTATGCTAATGAAAAACTGTTTTTT
v_call: TRBV2; j_call: TRBJ1-1; clone_size: .; d_call: TRBD1; cdr3_aa: CASSQQGTATEAFF; cdr3_nt: TGTGCCAGCAGTCAACAGGGGACCGCGACTGAAGCTTTCTTT
v_call: TRBV5-1; j_call: TRBJ2-4; clone_size: .; d_call: TRBD1; cdr3_aa: CASSLGQGGDIQYF; cdr3_nt: TGCGCCAGCAGCTTGGGACAGGGGGGCGACATTCAGTACTTC
v_call: TRBV4-1; j_call: TRBJ1-1; clone_size: .; d_call: TRBD1; cdr3_aa: CASSQVGQDTPNTEAFF; cdr3_nt: TGCGCCAGCAGCCAAGTTGGACAGGATACTCCTAACACTGAAGCTTTCTTT
v_call: TRBV4-1; j_call: TRBJ2-7; clone_size: .; d_call: TRBD2; cdr3_aa: CASSPGTSAHYEQYF; cdr3_nt: TGCGCCAGCAGCCCCGGGACTAGCGCCCATTACGAGCAGTACTTC
v_call: TRBV12-5; j_call: TRBJ2-7; clone_size: .; d_call: TRBD1; cdr3_aa: CASGLLRQGTYEQYF; cdr3_nt: TGTGCTAGTGGTTTGTTGCGACAGGGAACCTACGAGCAGTACTTC
v_call: TRBV4-3; j_call: TRBJ1-1; clone_size: .; d_call: .; cdr3_aa: CASSQDLGVNTEAFF; cdr3_nt: TGCGCCAGCAGCCAAGATTTGGGAGTGAACACTGAAGCTTTCTTT
v_call: TRBV30; j_call: TRBJ2-2; clone_size: .; d_call: .; cdr3_aa: CAWRSRNTGELFF; cdr3_nt: TGTGCCTGGAGATCCAGAAACACCGGGGAGCTGTTTTTT
v_call: TRBV11-1; j_call: TRBJ1-2; clone_size: few; d_call: TRBD1; cdr3_aa: CASSGGTGGGYGYTF; cdr3_nt: TGTGCCAGCAGCGGTGGGACAGGGGGTGGCTATGGCTACACCTTC
v_call: TRBV6-5; j_call: TRBJ1-2; clone_size: .; d_call: .; cdr3_aa: CASSYGGVPTYGYTF; cdr3_nt: TGTGCCAGCAGTTACGGAGGGGTTCCAACCTATGGCTACACCTTC
v_call: TRBV2; j_call: TRBJ2-5; clone_size: .; d_call: TRBD1; cdr3_aa: CASSPGTGVTGGKTQYF; cdr3_nt: TGTGCCAGCAGTCCCGGGACAGGGGTGACGGGGGGAAAGACCCAGTACTTC
v_call: TRBV4-1; j_call: TRBJ1-3; clone_size: few; d_call: .; cdr3_aa: CASSRKDSSPGNTIYF; cdr3_nt: TGCGCCAGCAGCCGAAAAGACAGTTCCCCTGGAAACACCATATATTTT
v_call: TRBV6-5; j_call: TRBJ1-2; clone_size: .; d_call: .; cdr3_aa: CASSFRGPYGYTF; cdr3_nt: TGTGCCAGCAGTTTTAGGGGTCCCTATGGCTACACCTTC
v_call: TRBV11-2; j_call: TRBJ2-1; clone_size: .; d_call: .; cdr3_aa: CASSLGMYGEGFF; cdr3_nt: TGTGCCAGCAGCTTAGGTATGTATGGCGAGGGGTTCTTC
v_call: TRBV2; j_call: TRBJ2-2; clone_size: .; d_call: .; cdr3_aa: CATQGLAGELFF; cdr3_nt: TGTGCCACCCAGGGTCTTGCCGGGGAGCTGTTTTTT
v_call: TRBV5-5; j_call: TRBJ2-7; clone_size: once; d_call: TRBD1; cdr3_aa: CASSTGQGDEQYF; cdr3_nt: TGTGCCAGCAGCACGGGACAGGGCGACGAGCAGTACTTC
v_call: TRBV7-2; j_call: TRBJ2-7; clone_size: .; d_call: .; cdr3_aa: CASSRAYEQYF; cdr3_nt: TGTGCCAGCAGCCGGGCCTACGAGCAGTACTTC
v_call: TRBV7-2; j_call: TRBJ2-1; clone_size: .; d_call: TRBD2; cdr3_aa: CASRQREDEQFF; cdr3_nt: TGTGCCAGCAGGCAGCGGGAGGATGAGCAGTTCTTC
v_call: TRBV9; j_call: TRBJ1-2; clone_size: .; d_call: .; cdr3_aa: CASSGATTNYGYTF; cdr3_nt: TGTGCCAGCAGCGGGGCGACTACTAACTATGGCTACACCTTC
v_call: TRBV6-5; j_call: TRBJ2-2; clone_size: .; d_call: .; cdr3_aa: CASKEQTGEAGELFF; cdr3_nt: TGTGCCAGCAAAGAGCAAACAGGGGAGGCCGGGGAGCTGTTTTTT
v_call: TRBV29-1; j_call: TRBJ1-2; clone_size: .; d_call: TRBD1; cdr3_aa: CSGFRDRGNEDYGYTF; cdr3_nt: TGCAGCGGTTTCCGGGACAGGGGGAATGAGGACTATGGCTACACCTTC
v_call: TRBV5-4; j_call: TRBJ2-5; clone_size: once; d_call: .; cdr3_aa: CASSLGSDQETQYF; cdr3_nt: TGTGCCAGCAGCTTGGGGAGTGATCAAGAGACCCAGTACTTC
v_call: TRBV2; j_call: TRBJ2-3; clone_size: once; d_call: .; cdr3_aa: CASKQLISPDTQYF; cdr3_nt: TGTGCCAGCAAACAGCTCATTTCCCCAGATACGCAGTATTTT
v_call: TRBV11-2; j_call: TRBJ2-5; clone_size: .; d_call: TRBD2; cdr3_aa: CASSSSGWSGNYQETQYF; cdr3_nt: TGTGCCAGCAGCTCTTCTGGGTGGAGCGGGAATTACCAAGAGACCCAGTACTTC
v_call: TRBV7-2; j_call: TRBJ1-1; clone_size: .; d_call: .; cdr3_aa: CASSFIVGFGTEAFF; cdr3_nt: TGTGCCAGCAGCTTCATCGTCGGGTTTGGCACTGAAGCTTTCTTT
v_call: TRBV30; j_call: TRBJ2-7; clone_size: .; d_call: .; cdr3_aa: CAWMLNGRGTYEQYF; cdr3_nt: TGTGCCTGGATGCTCAACGGCAGGGGAACCTACGAGCAGTACTTC
v_call: TRBV5-1; j_call: TRBJ2-2; clone_size: .; d_call: .; cdr3_aa: CASSLGQSSGTGELFF; cdr3_nt: TGCGCCAGCAGCTTGGGACAGAGTAGCGGCACCGGGGAGCTGTTTTTT
v_call: TRBV30; j_call: TRBJ1-2; clone_size: .; d_call: .; cdr3_aa: CAWSAGTHNGYTF; cdr3_nt: TGTGCCTGGAGTGCCGGGACACACAATGGCTACACCTTC
v_call: TRBV29-1; j_call: TRBJ1-4; clone_size: .; d_call: .; cdr3_aa: CSAGTIFNEKLFF; cdr3_nt: TGCAGCGCTGGGACAATTTTTAACGAAAAACTGTTTTTT
v_call: TRBV4-1; j_call: TRBJ1-1; clone_size: once; d_call: .; cdr3_aa: CASSQSLVGGRDTEAFF; cdr3_nt: TGCGCCAGCAGCCAATCACTCGTGGGGGGTAGAGACACTGAAGCTTTCTTT
v_call: TRBV7-2; j_call: TRBJ2-5; clone_size: .; d_call: TRBD1; cdr3_aa: CASSFRRVTGTKETQYF; cdr3_nt: TGTGCCAGCAGCTTCCGCAGGGTGACAGGGACCAAAGAGACCCAGTACTTC
v_call: TRBV11-2; j_call: TRBJ2-2; clone_size: .; d_call: TRBD2; cdr3_aa: CASSTGAGAGELFF; cdr3_nt: TGTGCCAGCAGCACGGGCGCGGGGGCCGGGGAGCTGTTTTTT
v_call: TRBV7-2; j_call: TRBJ1-5; clone_size: few; d_call: TRBD1; cdr3_aa: CASSKGQGAQWPQHF; cdr3_nt: TGTGCCAGCAGCAAAGGACAGGGGGCCCAGTGGCCCCAGCATTTT
v_call: TRBV6-1; j_call: TRBJ1-4; clone_size: .; d_call: .; cdr3_aa: CASFPGRKNEKLFF; cdr3_nt: TGTGCCAGTTTCCCCGGCAGGAAGAATGAAAAACTGTTTTTT
v_call: TRBV27; j_call: TRBJ1-4; clone_size: .; d_call: .; cdr3_aa: CASREGFNEKLFF; cdr3_nt: TGTGCCAGCAGGGAGGGGTTTAATGAAAAACTGTTTTTT
v_call: TRBV9; j_call: TRBJ2-3; clone_size: .; d_call: .; cdr3_aa: CASSVALDPGLDTQYF; cdr3_nt: TGTGCCAGCAGCGTAGCTCTAGATCCCGGACTAGATACGCAGTATTTT
v_call: TRBV19; j_call: TRBJ2-5; clone_size: .; d_call: .; cdr3_aa: CASSTSRNQETQYF; cdr3_nt: TGTGCCAGTAGTACGAGCCGTAACCAAGAGACCCAGTACTTC
v_call: TRBV6-5; j_call: TRBJ2-1; clone_size: .; d_call: TRBD2; cdr3_aa: CASSYPRGGTNEQFF; cdr3_nt: TGTGCCAGCAGTTACCCACGGGGGGGCACCAATGAGCAGTTCTTC
v_call: TRBV19; j_call: TRBJ2-4; clone_size: .; d_call: TRBD2; cdr3_aa: CASSIGRGPSGRGDIQYF; cdr3_nt: TGTGCCAGTAGTATCGGCAGAGGGCCATCAGGCCGGGGGGACATTCAGTACTTC
v_call: TRBV7-9; j_call: TRBJ1-2; clone_size: .; d_call: .; cdr3_aa: CASSFPREVNGYTF; cdr3_nt: TGTGCCAGCAGCTTCCCCCGGGAGGTAAATGGCTACACCTTC
v_call: TRBV5-1; j_call: TRBJ2-7; clone_size: few; d_call: TRBD1; cdr3_aa: CASSLEQGVPYEQYF; cdr3_nt: TGCGCCAGCAGCTTAGAGCAGGGGGTCCCCTACGAGCAGTACTTC
v_call: TRBV4-1; j_call: TRBJ1-2; clone_size: .; d_call: .; cdr3_aa: CASSPDALGGYTF; cdr3_nt: TGCGCCAGCAGCCCAGACGCCCTGGGCGGCTACACCTTC
v_call: TRBV5-1; j_call: TRBJ1-4; clone_size: .; d_call: .; cdr3_aa: CASSSSTTNEKLFF; cdr3_nt: TGCGCCAGCAGCTCCTCTACAACTAATGAAAAACTGTTTTTT
v_call: TRBV2; j_call: TRBJ1-5; clone_size: .; d_call: .; cdr3_aa: CASSDGYRSLGGNQPQHF; cdr3_nt: TGTGCCAGCAGTGACGGGTATAGAAGCCTTGGTGGCAATCAGCCCCAGCATTTT
v_call: TRBV27; j_call: TRBJ2-7; clone_size: .; d_call: .; cdr3_aa: CASSFYGGVYEQYF; cdr3_nt: TGTGCCAGCAGTTTTTATGGAGGGGTTTACGAGCAGTACTTC
v_call: TRBV2; j_call: TRBJ2-2; clone_size: .; d_call: .; cdr3_aa: CASSHPEYTGELFF; cdr3_nt: TGTGCCAGCAGTCATCCGGAGTACACCGGGGAGCTGTTTTTT
v_call: TRBV6-5; j_call: TRBJ1-3; clone_size: .; d_call: .; cdr3_aa: CASSTGEHSGNTIYF; cdr3_nt: TGTGCCAGCAGCACCGGGGAACACTCTGGAAACACCATATATTTT
v_call: TRBV7-2; j_call: TRBJ1-6; clone_size: once; d_call: .; cdr3_aa: CASSLEWGLWGSPLHF; cdr3_nt: TGTGCCAGCAGCTTAGAGTGGGGGCTTTGGGGTTCACCCCTCCACTTT